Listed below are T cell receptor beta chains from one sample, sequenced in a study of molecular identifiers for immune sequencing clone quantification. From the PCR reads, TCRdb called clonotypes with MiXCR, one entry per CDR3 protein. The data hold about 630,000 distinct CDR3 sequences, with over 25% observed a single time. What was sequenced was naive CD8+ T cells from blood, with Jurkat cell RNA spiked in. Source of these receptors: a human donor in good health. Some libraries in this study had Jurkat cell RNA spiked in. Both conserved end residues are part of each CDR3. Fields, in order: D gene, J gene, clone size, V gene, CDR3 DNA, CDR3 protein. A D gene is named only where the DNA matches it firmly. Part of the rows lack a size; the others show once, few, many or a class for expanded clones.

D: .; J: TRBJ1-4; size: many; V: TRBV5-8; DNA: TGTGCCAGCAGCTTGGTTTCTATCCTGAATGAAAAACTGTTTTTT; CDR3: CASSLVSILNEKLFF
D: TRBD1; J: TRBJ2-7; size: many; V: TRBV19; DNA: TGTGCCAGCAGTGCCGGGACAGGGGTCTACGAGCAGTACTTC; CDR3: CASSAGTGVYEQYF
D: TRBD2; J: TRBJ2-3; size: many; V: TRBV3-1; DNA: TGTGCCAGCAGCCAAGTAACTAGCGGGGACACAGATACGCAGTATTTT; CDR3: CASSQVTSGDTDTQYF
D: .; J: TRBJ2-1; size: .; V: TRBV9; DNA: TGTGCCAGCAGCGTAGCGTCGGGAGTCAGGGTCAATGAGCAGTTCTTC; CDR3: CASSVASGVRVNEQFF
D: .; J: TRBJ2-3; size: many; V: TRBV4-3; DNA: TGCGCCAGCAGCCAAGATAGGATCACCGGACCCAACACAGATACGCAGTATTTT; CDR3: CASSQDRITGPNTDTQYF
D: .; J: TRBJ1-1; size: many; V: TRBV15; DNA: TGTGCCACCAGCAGAGGACTCAGGGAATTGGGAACTGAAGCTTTCTTT; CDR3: CATSRGLRELGTEAFF
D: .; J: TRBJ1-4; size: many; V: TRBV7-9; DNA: TGTGCCAGCAGCTTAGACCTTTTACAGGGCTCTAGCGAAAAACTGTTTTTT; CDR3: CASSLDLLQGSSEKLFF
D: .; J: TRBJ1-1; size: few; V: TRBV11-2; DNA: TGTGCCAGCAGCAAGGGTGTCTACGCTGAAGCTTTCTTT; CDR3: CASSKGVYAEAFF
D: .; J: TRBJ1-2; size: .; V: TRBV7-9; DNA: TGTGCCAGCAGCTTAGGGTGGGCGGCGGGGGACTCAATTCAAAGGAACTATGGCTACACCTTC; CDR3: CASSLGWAAGDSIQRNYGYTF
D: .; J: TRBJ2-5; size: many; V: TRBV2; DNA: TGTGCCAGCTTAAAGTGGGGCAGTCCAGAGACCCAGTACTTC; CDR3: CASLKWGSPETQYF
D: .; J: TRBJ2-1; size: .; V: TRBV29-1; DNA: TGCAGCGTTGCTCATACGGGCTCCCACAATGAGCAGTTCTTC; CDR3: CSVAHTGSHNEQFF
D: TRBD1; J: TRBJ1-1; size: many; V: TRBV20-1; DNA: TGCAGTGCTAGAAATTTAGGACAGGTAGTCACTGAAGCTTTCTTT; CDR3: CSARNLGQVVTEAFF
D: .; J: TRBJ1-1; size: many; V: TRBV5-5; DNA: TGTGCCAGCAGCCGCGACATCAACAGGAGGGCGGGCACTGAAGCTTTCTTT; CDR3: CASSRDINRRAGTEAFF
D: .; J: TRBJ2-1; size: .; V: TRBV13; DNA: TGTGCCAGCAGCATGGGACCAGGGAAATACAATGAGCAGTTCTTC; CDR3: CASSMGPGKYNEQFF
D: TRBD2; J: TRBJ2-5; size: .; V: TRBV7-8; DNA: TGTGCCAGCAGCCTACGAGCGGGGGGGGAAGAGACCCAGTACTTC; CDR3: CASSLRAGGEETQYF
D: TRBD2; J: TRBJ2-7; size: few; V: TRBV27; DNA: TGTGCCAGCAGTTTGACTAAGGCTAGCGGGAGGTACGAGCAGTACTTC; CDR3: CASSLTKASGRYEQYF
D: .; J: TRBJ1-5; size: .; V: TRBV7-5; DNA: .; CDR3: CISVPEAYRRGHNQPQHF
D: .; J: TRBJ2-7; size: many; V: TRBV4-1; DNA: TGCGCCAGCAGCCAAGAGAGGACGCTCGTCCCCTACGAGCAGTACTTC; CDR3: CASSQERTLVPYEQYF
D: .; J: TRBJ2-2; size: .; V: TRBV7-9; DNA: TGTGCCAAACACGGCAACACCGGGGAGCTGATTTTT; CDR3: CAKHGNTGELIF
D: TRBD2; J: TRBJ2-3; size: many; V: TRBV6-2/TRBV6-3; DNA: TGTGCCAGCAGCCACGACACTAGCGGGAGCCCAGATACGCAGTATTTT; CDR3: CASSHDTSGSPDTQYF
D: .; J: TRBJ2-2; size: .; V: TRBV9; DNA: TGTGCCAGCAGCGTTAATGGGGGGAGCACCGGGGAGCTGTTTTTT; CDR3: CASSVNGGSTGELFF
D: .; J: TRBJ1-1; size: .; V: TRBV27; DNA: TGTGCCAGCAGCGTCGACGGCGTCACTGAAGCTTTCTTC; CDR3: CASSVDGVTEAFF
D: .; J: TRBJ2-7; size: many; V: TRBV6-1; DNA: TGTGCCAGCAGTGAATTGGGGGACGGGTCCTACGAGCAGTACTTC; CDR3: CASSELGDGSYEQYF
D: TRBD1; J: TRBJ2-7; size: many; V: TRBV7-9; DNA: TGTGCCAGCAGCCCGGGGGACAGGAACTCCTACGAGCAGTACTTC; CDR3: CASSPGDRNSYEQYF
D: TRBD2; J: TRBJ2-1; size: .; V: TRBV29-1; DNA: TGCAGCGTCTTGGCGGGAGGGTGGAATGAGCAGGTCTTC; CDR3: CSVLAGGWNEQVF